One and the same sample provided the 30 T cell receptor beta chains below, sequenced in a study of shared clonotypes between healthy human individuals. Assay used: immunoSEQ multiplex PCR; TCRdb lists only in-frame clones, some missing. The top ten clones hold approximately 0.36% of a sample with about 2.4 million clones, 80% to 95% of them seen once. Sample: naive CD4+ T cells from PBMCs. Documented subset: CD45RA+ positively selected. These receptors were collected from a man aged 18-30 years in good health. Some clones in this sample may be carry-over from other donors' samples.

The genes are TRBV28 and TRBJ1-5; 10 nucleotides match TRBD1. The V gene's germline CDR1 is MDHEN and CDR2 SYDVKM. V was pared by 5 bases and J by 2 bases, with 9 bases of the junction left unmatched. The CDR3 is made up of 17 amino acids. The CDR3 loop reads CASSGGQGEFGNQPQHF. DNA of the CDR3: TGTGCCAGCAGTGGCGGACAGGGGGAGTTTGGCAATCAGCCCCAGCATTTT.

The chain couples TRBV18 to TRBJ1-4; D is perhaps TRBD1 (5 bases). The CDR3 has 18 amino acids. V was cut by 2 bases and J by 0 bases, with 16 bases left in between. Germline loops: CDR1 KGHSH, CDR2 LQKENI. The CDR3 sequence is CASSPRPGRGATNEKLFF. The CDR3 DNA sequence: TGTGCCAGCTCACCAAGGCCGGGTCGGGGGGCAACTAATGAAAAACTGTTTTTT.

The chain couples TRBV9 to TRBJ2-1; TRBD2 matches at 12 bases. The CDR3 covers 16 residues. V gave up 3 bases and J gave up 4 bases; unmatched junction bases: 5. Germline CDR1 reads SGDLS; CDR2 reads YYNGEE. CDR3 protein: CASSGLTSGRYNEQFF. The CDR3, as DNA: TGTGCCAGCAGCGGATTGACTAGCGGGAGATACAATGAGCAGTTCTTC.

The J gene is TRBJ2-7, the V gene TRBV4-3; 8 bases line up with TRBD1. This CDR3 is 13 amino acids long. The J segment lost 3 bases and the V segment lost 4 bases, leaving 2 bases of the junction unmatched. Looked up from germline, CDR1 is LGHNA and CDR2 is YSLEER. CDR3 amino acids: CASSRDRGYEQYF. In DNA form, the CDR3 reads TGCGCCAGCAGCCGAGACAGGGGCTACGAGCAGTACTTC.

The gene calls are TRBV4-2 and TRBJ2-5; TRBD2 matches 11 bases. The ends lost 1 base at V and 3 bases at J; junction bases unmatched: 1. Germline V gives CDR1 LGHNA, CDR2 YNFKEQ. The CDR3 covers 15 residues. The CDR3: CASSQGLAGKETQYF. Written as DNA, the CDR3 is TGTGCCAGCAGCCAAGGACTAGCGGGGAAAGAGACCCAGTACTTC.

V gene TRBV7-9 combines with J gene TRBJ2-1, with 8 nucleotides matching TRBD2. The V gene end was trimmed by 1 base and the J gene end by 10 bases; junction bases not matched to a gene: 3. This CDR3 is 13 amino acids long. Germline V gene sequence: CDR1 SEHNR, CDR2 FQNEAQ (reference sequence). This CDR3 is CASSLVAGGEQFF. CDR3 nucleotide sequence: TGTGCCAGCAGCTTAGTCGCGGGAGGAGAGCAGTTCTTC.

The J gene is TRBJ2-7, the V gene TRBV6-1; maybe TRBD1 (5 bases). The germline V gene has CDR1 MNHNS and CDR2 SASEGT. Deletions cut 8 bases from V and 8 bases from J, with 16 bases between. The CDR3 runs to 12 residues. The CDR3 protein is CASDTGVLKQYF. CDR3 bases: TGTGCCAGCGACACAGGAGTTTTGAAGCAGTACTTC.

The chain has TRBV30 and TRBJ2-7; a weak D match, TRBD1 (5 bases). The germline CDR1 and CDR2 sequences are GTSNPN and SVGIG (reference sequence). CDR3 length: 13 amino acids. Trimming stripped 4 bases from V and 2 bases from J, with 12 bases between. The CDR3 sequence is CAWTNQGAYEQYF. CDR3 DNA: TGTGCCTGGACCAACCAGGGTGCCTACGAGCAGTACTTC.

This rearrangement joins TRBV5-1 to TRBJ1-1; 7 positions match TRBD1. Looked up from germline, CDR1 is SGHRS and CDR2 is YFSETQ. The CDR3 totals 13 residues. V was clipped by 0 bases and J by 9 bases; unmatched bases: 5. The CDR3: CASSLEGTEKAFF. In DNA, the CDR3 is TGCGCCAGCAGCTTGGAAGGGACAGAAAAAGCTTTCTTT.

CDR3 in amino acids: CASSFRACNRTDTQYF. As DNA, the CDR3 is TGCGCCAGCAGTTTCCGGGCTTGTAACCGCACAGATACGCAGTATTTT. V and J are TRBV10-1 and TRBJ2-3; D not resolved. The CDR3 extends over 16 amino acids. Germline lookup yields CDR1 WNHNN and CDR2 SYGVQD (reference sequence). V lost 5 bases and J lost 1, with 16 bases in between.

The V call is TRBV15, the J call TRBJ2-7; perhaps TRBD2 as D (5 bases). Germline CDR1 reads LNHNV; CDR2 reads YYDKDF (reference sequence). The length of the CDR3 is 16 residues. V was shortened by 9 bases and J by 0 bases, with 21 bases between the two germline ends. This CDR3 is CATNDYSRRNSYEQYF. The CDR3 nucleotides are TGTGCCACTAATGACTATAGTAGGCGAAACTCCTACGAGCAGTACTTC.

The V gene is TRBV5-6, the J gene TRBJ1-2; a possible D gene is TRBD1 (5 bases). The V gene lost 4 bases and the J gene lost 6 bases, with 10 bases spanning the gap. CDR1 and CDR2 from the germline V gene are SGHDT and YYEEEE. The CDR3 is 12 amino acids. CDR3 in amino acids: CASSVRQHGYTF. CDR3 bases: TGTGCCAGCAGCGTACGACAGCATGGCTACACCTTC.

This rearrangement joins TRBV29-1 to TRBJ2-2, with D hard to call. There are 15 residues in the CDR3. The germline V gene encodes CDR1 SQVTM and CDR2 ANQGSEA. V was shortened by 0 bases and J by 0 bases, with 8 bases between the two germline ends. The CDR3 protein is CSVEDRATNTGELFF. CDR3 in DNA: TGCAGCGTTGAAGATCGAGCGACGAACACCGGGGAGCTGTTTTTT.

The chain links TRBV6-4 to TRBJ2-7, with 8 bases that match TRBD1. The J segment lost 0 bases and the V segment lost 2 bases, leaving 12 bases of the junction unmatched. CDR1 MRHNA and CDR2 SNTAGT come from the germline V gene. The CDR3 contains 18 residues. The CDR3: CASSDPVTTGDRSYEQYF. The CDR3 region has the DNA TGTGCCAGCAGTGACCCCGTCACGACAGGGGACCGCTCCTACGAGCAGTACTTC.

This rearrangement joins TRBV7-2 to TRBJ1-4; D is unresolved. The CDR3 consists of 14 residues. CDR1 SGHTA and CDR2 FQGNSA come from the germline V gene. V was cut by 4 bases and J by 7 bases, with 13 bases left in between. CDR3 coding DNA: TGTGCCAGCAGCTCGGATATAGGAGTTGAAAAACTGTTTTTT. Translation: CASSSDIGVEKLFF.

CDR3 protein: CASSLIKTGGSGNTIYF. As DNA, the CDR3 is TGTGCCAGCAGCTTGATAAAGACAGGGGGCTCTGGAAACACCATATATTTT. The rearrangement uses TRBV5-5 and TRBJ1-3, with 9 nucleotides matching TRBD1. This CDR3 is built from 17 residues. In germline, CDR1 is SGHKS, CDR2 YYEKEE (reference sequence). V lost 1 base and J lost 0; bases outside the gene matches: 5.

The CDR3 bases are TGTGCCAGCAGTACCGGGACTAGCGGGCCCACGGTGTTTTTT. This translates into CASSTGTSGPTVFF. The chain couples TRBV6-5 to TRBJ2-2; 12 positions agree with TRBD2. Germline V lookup: CDR1 MNHEY, CDR2 SVGAGI. The CDR3 runs 14 residues. V was pared by 5 bases and J by 15 bases, with 10 bases of the junction left unmatched.

The CDR3 sequence is CASRRPGGSPTDTQYF. In DNA form, the CDR3 reads TGTGCCAGCAGGCGCCCAGGGGGCTCCCCCACAGATACGCAGTATTTT. This chain joins TRBV27 and TRBJ2-3, with TRBD1 matching 8 bases. Germline CDR1 MNHEY, CDR2 SMNVEV (reference sequence). V shed 6 bases, J shed 2 bases, and the junction held 10 bases outside the gene matches. The CDR3 consists of 16 residues.

The rearrangement joins TRBV19 to TRBJ2-1, with D possibly TRBD1 on 6 matching bases. Looked up from germline, CDR1 is LNHDA and CDR2 is SQIVND (reference sequence). The CDR3 is made up of 16 amino acids. Trimming left V 7 bases short and J 6 bases short, with 22 bases between. The CDR3 protein is CASTETHREKANEQFF. The CDR3 nucleotides are TGTGCCAGTACCGAAACACACAGGGAAAAGGCCAATGAGCAGTTCTTC.

The chain links TRBV28 to TRBJ1-4; D is unclear. V lost 10 bases and J lost 10, with 16 bases in between. Germline CDR1 reads MDHEN; CDR2 reads SYDVKM. This CDR3 spans 12 amino acids. CDR3 amino acids: CATHPNGGKLFF. The DNA of the CDR3 is TGTGCCACCCACCCGAACGGCGGAAAACTGTTTTTT.

The genes are TRBV4-3 and TRBJ2-5; 7 bases are shared with TRBD2. The end of the DNA aligns better with TRBJ2-7, so the J call may be wrong. The CDR3 has 12 amino acids. Looked up from germline, CDR1 is LGHNA and CDR2 is YSLEER. In nucleotides, the CDR3 is TGCGCCAGCAGCCCGACGGGGGGCGAGCAGTACTTC. Its protein is CASSPTGGEQYF.

The genes are TRBV6-1 and TRBJ2-7; TRBD2 agrees at 9 bases. Germline V gene lookup returns CDR1 MNHNS and CDR2 SASEGT. CDR3 length equals 15 residues. The V segment lost 7 bases and the J segment 0 bases; nucleotides outside the gene matches: 7. CDR3 sequence (DNA): TGTGCCAGCACCCGACTAGCGGTCGACTCCTACGAGCAGTACTTC. Translating gives CASTRLAVDSYEQYF.

CDR3 nucleotide sequence: TGTGCCAGCAGTTACTCCGGACAGACCCTGGGTGAAGCTTTCTTT. It codes for CASSYSGQTLGEAFF. The chain couples TRBV6-5 to TRBJ1-1, with D maybe TRBD1 (6 bases). Germline V gene lookup returns CDR1 MNHEY and CDR2 SVGAGI. Trimming removed 0 bases from V and 7 bases from J, with 15 bases in between. The CDR3 totals 15 residues.

This chain joins TRBV5-1 and TRBJ1-2, with a possible D match to TRBD1 (5 bases). This CDR3 region has 14 residues. Trimming stripped 1 base from V and 8 bases from J, with 15 bases between. The germline V gene has CDR1 SGHRS and CDR2 YFSETQ. The CDR3 DNA reads as TGCGCCAGCAGCTTGTCGGCAGGGACCTTAGGCTACACCTTC. It translates to CASSLSAGTLGYTF.

The chain has TRBV2 and TRBJ2-1; TRBD2 agrees at 12 bases. Germline trimming cut 8 bases from V and 4 bases from J; bases unmatched to any gene: 9. Germline CDR1 reads SNHLY; CDR2 reads FYNNEI. The CDR3 has 16 amino acids. CDR3 sequence: CASRQGLAGRYNEQFF. The CDR3 nucleotides are TGTGCCAGCCGACAAGGACTAGCGGGAAGGTACAATGAGCAGTTCTTC.

V is TRBV19 and J is TRBJ2-1; 9 bases agree with TRBD2. V gave up 2 bases and J gave up 3 bases; unmatched junction bases: 17. CDR1 is LNHDA, CDR2 SQIVND, per germline (reference sequence). This CDR3 region has 20 residues. CDR3 nucleotide sequence: TGTGCCAGTAGTATATTGGGGTATGGGGGGCAAGCGGGAGGCTACAATGAGCAGTTCTTC. Translated: CASSILGYGGQAGGYNEQFF.

The gene calls are TRBV11-2 and TRBJ2-5; D might be TRBD1 or TRBD2, each matching 5 bases. CDR3 length: 14 residues. CDR1 and CDR2 (germline): SGHAT, FQNNGV. Trimming pared 2 bases from V and 5 bases from J, leaving 12 bases between. The chain's CDR3 is CASSLQGAWETQYF. The CDR3 region has the DNA TGTGCCAGCAGCTTACAGGGAGCGTGGGAGACCCAGTACTTC.

With regard to this clone: At the DNA level, this CDR3 is encoded by other sequences in the same sample as well. J is TRBJ2-7 and V is TRBV5-4; 8 bases are shared with TRBD2. The germline gives CDR1 SGHNT, CDR2 YYREEE (reference sequence). The V gene end was trimmed by 0 bases and the J gene end by 4 bases; junction bases not matched to a gene: 3. The CDR3 has 14 amino acids. CDR3 protein: CASSLAGGRYEQYF. CDR3 coding DNA: TGTGCCAGCAGCTTGGCGGGAGGGAGGTACGAGCAGTACTTC.

The V and J genes are TRBV5-1 and TRBJ1-1, with a weak D call TRBD1 (6 bases). The germline CDR1 and CDR2 sequences are SGHRS and YFSETQ. Between the trimmed V and J ends, which lost 0 bases and 1 base, there was a span of 16 bases. The CDR3 runs 17 residues. CDR3 region: CASSLGSGRGQNTEAFF. DNA for the CDR3: TGCGCCAGCAGCTTGGGCTCGGGTCGGGGACAGAACACTGAAGCTTTCTTT. Based on the CDR3 plus reference TRBV5-1 and TRBJ1-1, the full variable domain is KAGVTQTPRYLIKTRGQQVTLSCSPISGHRSVSWYQQTPGQGLQFLFEYFSETQRNKGNFPGRFSGRQFSNSRSEMNVSTLELGDSALYLCASSLGSGRGQNTEAFFGQGTRLTVV.

The J gene is TRBJ2-3, the V gene TRBV28; 14 nucleotides agree with TRBD2. The V and J ends lost 5 bases and 2 bases, in that order; junction bases with no gene match: 6. CDR3 length equals 17 residues. Germline assignment: CDR1 MDHEN and CDR2 SYDVKM. The CDR3, as DNA: TGTGCCAGCAGTGGAGGGACTAGCGGGAGACCCACAGATACGCAGTATTTT. It specifies CASSGGTSGRPTDTQYF.